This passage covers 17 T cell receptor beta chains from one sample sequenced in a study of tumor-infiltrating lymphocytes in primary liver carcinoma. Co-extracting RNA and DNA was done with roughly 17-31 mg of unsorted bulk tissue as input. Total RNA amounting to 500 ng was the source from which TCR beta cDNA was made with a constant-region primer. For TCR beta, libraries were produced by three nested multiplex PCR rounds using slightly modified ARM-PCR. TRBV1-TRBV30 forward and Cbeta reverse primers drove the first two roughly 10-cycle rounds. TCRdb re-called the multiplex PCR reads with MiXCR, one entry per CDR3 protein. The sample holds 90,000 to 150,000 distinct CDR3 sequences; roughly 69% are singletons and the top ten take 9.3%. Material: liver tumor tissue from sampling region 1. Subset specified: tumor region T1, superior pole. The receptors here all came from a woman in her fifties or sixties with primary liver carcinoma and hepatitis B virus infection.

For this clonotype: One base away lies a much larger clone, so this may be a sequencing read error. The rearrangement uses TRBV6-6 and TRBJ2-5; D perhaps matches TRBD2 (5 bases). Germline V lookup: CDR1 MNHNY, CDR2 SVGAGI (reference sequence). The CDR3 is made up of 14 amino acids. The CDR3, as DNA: TGTGCCAGCAGTTCCTTTGGAGGAGAAGAGATCCAGTACTTC. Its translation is CASSSFGGEEIQYF.

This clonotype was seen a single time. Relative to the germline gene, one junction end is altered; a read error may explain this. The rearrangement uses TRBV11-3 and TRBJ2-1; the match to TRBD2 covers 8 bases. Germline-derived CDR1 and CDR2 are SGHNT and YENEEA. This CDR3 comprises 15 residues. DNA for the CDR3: TGTGCCAACAGCCGTACTAGCGGAAGTGCGAATGAGCAGTTCTTC. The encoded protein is CANSRTSGSANEQFF.

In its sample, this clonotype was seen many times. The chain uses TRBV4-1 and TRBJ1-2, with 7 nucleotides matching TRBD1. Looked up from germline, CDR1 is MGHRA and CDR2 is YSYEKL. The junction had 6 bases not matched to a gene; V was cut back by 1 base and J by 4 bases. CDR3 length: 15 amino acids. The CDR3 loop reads CASSQATGKSYGYTF. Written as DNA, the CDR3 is TGCGCCAGCAGCCAAGCGACAGGGAAATCCTATGGCTACACCTTC.

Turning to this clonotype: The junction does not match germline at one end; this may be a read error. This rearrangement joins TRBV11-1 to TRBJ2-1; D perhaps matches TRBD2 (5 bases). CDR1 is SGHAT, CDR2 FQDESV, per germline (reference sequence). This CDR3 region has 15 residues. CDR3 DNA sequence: TGTGTCAGCAGCTTGGAGAGCGGAAGGTACAATGAGCAGTTCTTC. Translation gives CVSSLESGRYNEQFF.

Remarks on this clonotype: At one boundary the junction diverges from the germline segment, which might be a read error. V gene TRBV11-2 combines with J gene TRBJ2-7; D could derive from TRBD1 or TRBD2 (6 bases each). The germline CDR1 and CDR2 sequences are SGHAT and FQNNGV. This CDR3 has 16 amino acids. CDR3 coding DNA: TGTGCCAGAAGCCCCAGGGGCGCTAGCGCAACCTGCGAGCAGTATTTC. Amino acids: CARSPRGASATCEQYF.

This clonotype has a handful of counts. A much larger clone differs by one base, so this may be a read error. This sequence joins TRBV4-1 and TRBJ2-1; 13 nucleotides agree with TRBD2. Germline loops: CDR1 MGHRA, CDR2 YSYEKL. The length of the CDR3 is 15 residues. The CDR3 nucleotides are TGCACCAGCAGCCAAGGGACTAGCGGGACCAATGAGCAGTTCTTC. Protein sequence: CTSSQGTSGTNEQFF.

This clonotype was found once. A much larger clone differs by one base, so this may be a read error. Here the CDR3 reads CTSSYGENTEAFF. CDR3 nucleotides: TGTACCAGCAGTTACGGGGAGAACACTGAAGCTTTCTTT. The rearrangement joins TRBV6-5 to TRBJ1-1, with no clear D. The CDR3 is 13 amino acids. CDR1 MNHEY and CDR2 SVGAGI come from the germline V gene.

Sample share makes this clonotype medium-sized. CDR3 amino acids: CASSPQGWGYTF. The CDR3 nucleotides read TGTGCCAGCAGCCCACAGGGGTGGGGCTACACCTTC. The rearrangement joins TRBV11-2 to TRBJ1-2; TRBD1 matches at 7 bases. The CDR3 contains 12 residues. The V gene's germline CDR1 is SGHAT and CDR2 FQNNGV. The J segment lost 8 bases and the V segment lost 5 bases, leaving 5 bases of the junction unmatched.

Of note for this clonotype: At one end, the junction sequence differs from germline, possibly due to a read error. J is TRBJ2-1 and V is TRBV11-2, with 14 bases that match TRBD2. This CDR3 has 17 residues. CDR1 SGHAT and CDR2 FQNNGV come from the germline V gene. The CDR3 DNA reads TGTGCCAGCAACAGGAGACTAGCGGGAGGGCCGGGGGATAAGCAGTTTTTC. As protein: CASNRRLAGGPGDKQFF.

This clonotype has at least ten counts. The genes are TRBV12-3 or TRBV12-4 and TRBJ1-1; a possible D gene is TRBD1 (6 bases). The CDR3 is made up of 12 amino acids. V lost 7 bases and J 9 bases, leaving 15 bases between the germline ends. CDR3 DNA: TGTGCCAGCACCAAACAGGGATTTAAAGCTTTCTTT. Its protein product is CASTKQGFKAFF.

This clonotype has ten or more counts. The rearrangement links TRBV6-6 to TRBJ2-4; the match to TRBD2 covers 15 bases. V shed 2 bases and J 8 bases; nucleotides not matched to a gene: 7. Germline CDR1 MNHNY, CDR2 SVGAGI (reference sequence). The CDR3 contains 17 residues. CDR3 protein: CASSYGGLAGGGHIQYF. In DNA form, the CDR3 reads TGTGCCAGCAGTTACGGGGGACTAGCGGGAGGCGGACACATTCAGTACTTC.

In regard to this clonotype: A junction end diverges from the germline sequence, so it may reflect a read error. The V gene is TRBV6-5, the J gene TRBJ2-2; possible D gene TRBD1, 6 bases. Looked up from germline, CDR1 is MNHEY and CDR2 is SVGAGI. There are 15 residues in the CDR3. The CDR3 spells CAINKIPDSTGELFF. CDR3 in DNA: TGCGCCATCAATAAAATTCCGGACAGCACCGGGGAGCTGTTTTTT.

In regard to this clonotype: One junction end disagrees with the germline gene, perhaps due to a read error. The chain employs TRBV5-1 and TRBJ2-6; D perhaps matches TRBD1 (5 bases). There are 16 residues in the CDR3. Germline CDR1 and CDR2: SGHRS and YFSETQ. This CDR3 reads CASSLGTSSGANVLSF. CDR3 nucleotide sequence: TGCGCCAGCAGCTTAGGTACGAGCTCTGGGGCCAACGTCCTGAGTTTC.

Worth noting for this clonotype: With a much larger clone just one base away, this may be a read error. The CDR3 DNA reads TGCAGCGCTGTGAGGACTCCTAGAAGCACAGATACGCAGTATTTT. Protein product: CSAVRTPRSTDTQYF. The chain recombines TRBV29-1 with TRBJ2-3, with D tentatively TRBD2 (5 bases). Germline CDR1 is SQVTM and CDR2 is ANQGSEA. V was pared by 7 bases and J by 0 bases, with 17 bases between. CDR3 length: 15 amino acids.

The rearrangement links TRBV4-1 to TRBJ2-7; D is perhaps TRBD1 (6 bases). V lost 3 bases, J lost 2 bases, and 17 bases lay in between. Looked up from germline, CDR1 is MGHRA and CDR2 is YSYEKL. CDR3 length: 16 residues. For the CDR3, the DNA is TGCGCCAGCAGCCATGAAGCCCGGGCAGGGGCCTACGAGCAGTACTTC. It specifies CASSHEARAGAYEQYF.

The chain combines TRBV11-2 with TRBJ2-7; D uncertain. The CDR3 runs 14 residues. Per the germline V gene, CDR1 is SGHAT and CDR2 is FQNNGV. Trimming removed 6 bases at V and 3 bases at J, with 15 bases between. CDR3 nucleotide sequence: TGTGCCAGCAGGCCCCCTAGTGGTGTCTACGAGCAGTACTTC. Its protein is CASRPPSGVYEQYF.

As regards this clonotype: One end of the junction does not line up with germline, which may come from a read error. The CDR3 here is CSARLAGDTWELFF. The CDR3 DNA follows: TGCAGTGCTAGACTAGCGGGAGACACCTGGGAGCTGTTTTTT. The chain recombines TRBV20-1 with TRBJ2-2; 10 positions match TRBD2. The CDR3 loop spans 14 amino acids. The germline V gene encodes CDR1 DFQATT and CDR2 SNEGSKA (reference sequence).